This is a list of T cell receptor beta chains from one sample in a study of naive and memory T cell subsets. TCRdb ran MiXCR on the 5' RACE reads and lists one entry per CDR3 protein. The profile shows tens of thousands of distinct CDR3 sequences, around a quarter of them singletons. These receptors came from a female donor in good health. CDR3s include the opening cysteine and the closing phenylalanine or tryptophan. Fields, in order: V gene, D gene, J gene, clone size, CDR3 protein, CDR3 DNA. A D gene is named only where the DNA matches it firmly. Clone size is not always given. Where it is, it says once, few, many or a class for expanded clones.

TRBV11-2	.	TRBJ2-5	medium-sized	CASSPELGQETQYF	TGTGCCAGCAGCCCCGAGCTGGGGCAAGAGACCCAGTACTTC
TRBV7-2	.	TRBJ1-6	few	CASSLGASVMAPLHF	TGTGCCAGCAGCTTAGGTGCCTCAGTTATGGCACCCCTCCACTTT
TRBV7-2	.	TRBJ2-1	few	CASSLAAPRSNEQFF	TGTGCCAGCAGCTTAGCGGCCCCCAGGTCCAATGAGCAGTTCTTC
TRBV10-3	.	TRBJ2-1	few	CAISSYGVGNEQFF	TGTGCCATCTCGAGCTACGGAGTCGGCAATGAGCAGTTCTTC
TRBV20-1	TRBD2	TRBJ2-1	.	CSARGTSRVNEQFF	TGCAGTGCTAGGGGGACTAGTAGAGTCAATGAGCAGTTCTTC
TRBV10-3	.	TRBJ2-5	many	CAISESAAQETQYF	TGTGCCATCAGTGAGTCGGCAGCCCAAGAGACCCAGTACTTC
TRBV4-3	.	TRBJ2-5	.	CASSQEGWHIRYF	TGCGCCAGCAGCCAAGAGGGCTGGCACATTAGGTACTTC
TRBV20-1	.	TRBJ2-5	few	CSASSGGVETQYF	TGCAGTGCTAGTTCGGGGGGCGTGGAGACCCAGTACTTC
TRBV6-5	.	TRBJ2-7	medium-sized	CASSYSRTATYEQYF	TGTGCCAGCAGTTACTCCCGGACAGCGACCTACGAGCAGTACTTC
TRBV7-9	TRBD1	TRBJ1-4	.	CASSPTTGSEKLFF	TGTGCCAGCAGCCCTACGACAGGGAGTGAAAAACTGTTTTTT
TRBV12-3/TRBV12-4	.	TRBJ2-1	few	CASSLVGEQFF	TGTGCCAGCAGTTTGGTGGGTGAGCAGTTCTTC
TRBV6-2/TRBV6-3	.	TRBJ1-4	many	CASSRVGVNEKLFF	TGTGCCAGCAGTCGCGTAGGGGTAAATGAAAAACTGTTTTTT
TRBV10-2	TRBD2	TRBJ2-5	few	CATRTSPETQYF	TGCGCCACCCGGACTAGCCCAGAGACCCAGTACTTC
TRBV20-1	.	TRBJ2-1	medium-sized	CSARQYNEQFF	TGCAGTGCGCGACAGTACAATGAGCAGTTCTTC
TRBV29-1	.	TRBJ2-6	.	CSAESGANVLTF	TGCAGCGCAGAGTCTGGGGCCAACGTCCTGACTTTC
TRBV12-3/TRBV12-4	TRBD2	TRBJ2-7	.	CASSRTSGAYEQYF	TGTGCCAGCAGTCGAACTAGCGGCGCCTACGAGCAGTACTTC
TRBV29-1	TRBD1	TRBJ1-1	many	CSVRTGESFF	TGCAGCGTCCGGACAGGGGAGTCTTTCTTT
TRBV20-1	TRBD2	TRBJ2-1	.	CSAREGGNEQFF	TGCAGTGCTAGAGAGGGGGGGAATGAGCAGTTCTTC
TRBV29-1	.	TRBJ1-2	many	CSVAWGQGRYGYTF	TGCAGCGTCGCCTGGGGGCAGGGTCGGTATGGCTACACCTTC
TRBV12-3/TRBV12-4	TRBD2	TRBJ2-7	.	CASSWGTSDEQYF	TGTGCCAGCAGTTGGGGGACTAGCGACGAGCAGTACTTC
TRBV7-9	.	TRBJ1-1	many	CASRQPLVGYTEAFF	TGTGCCAGCAGGCAACCCTTGGTGGGGTACACTGAAGCTTTCTTT
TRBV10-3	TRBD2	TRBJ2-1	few	CAITPSGGADNEQFF	TGTGCCATCACTCCTAGCGGGGGGGCCGATAATGAGCAGTTCTTC
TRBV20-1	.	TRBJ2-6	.	CSAEGAGANVLTF	TGCAGTGCTGAAGGGGCTGGGGCCAACGTCCTGACTTTC
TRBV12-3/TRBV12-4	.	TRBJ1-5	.	CASSPEGRNQPQHF	TGTGCCAGCAGTCCCGAAGGGAGGAATCAGCCCCAGCATTTT
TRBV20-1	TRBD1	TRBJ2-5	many	CSAIGTGQETQYF	TGCAGTGCTATCGGGACAGGCCAAGAGACCCAGTACTTC
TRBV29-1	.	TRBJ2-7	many	CSVNPGGEQYF	TGCAGCGTGAACCCCGGGGGCGAGCAGTACTTC
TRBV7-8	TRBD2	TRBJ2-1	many	CASSLDSGTSGFDEQFF	TGTGCCAGCAGCTTAGACTCCGGGACTAGCGGGTTCGATGAGCAGTTCTTC
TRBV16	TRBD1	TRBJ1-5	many	CASSQGPGGIRPQHF	TGTGCCAGCAGCCAAGGGCCAGGGGGAATCAGGCCCCAGCATTTT
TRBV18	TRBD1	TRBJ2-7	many	CASSPLGTGLDEQYF	TGTGCCAGCTCACCACTGGGGACAGGGTTGGATGAGCAGTACTTC
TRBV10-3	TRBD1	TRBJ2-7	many	CAISESAGGYEQYF	TGTGCCATCAGTGAGTCTGCAGGGGGCTACGAGCAGTACTTC
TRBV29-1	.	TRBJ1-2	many	CSVEADYGYTF	TGCAGCGTTGAAGCAGACTATGGCTACACCTTC
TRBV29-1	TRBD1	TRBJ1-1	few	CSALTGGNTEAFF	TGCAGCGCTCTGACAGGGGGGAACACTGAAGCTTTCTTT
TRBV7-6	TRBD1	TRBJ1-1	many	CASSYRGTTEAFF	TGTGCCAGCAGTTACAGGGGCACCACTGAAGCTTTCTTT
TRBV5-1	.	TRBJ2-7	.	CASSLATGVSYEQYF	TGCGCCAGCAGCTTGGCCACGGGGGTTAGCTACGAGCAGTACTTC
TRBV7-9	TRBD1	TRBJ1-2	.	CASSMGTGHGYTF	TGTGCCAGCAGCATGGGGACAGGTCATGGCTACACCTTC
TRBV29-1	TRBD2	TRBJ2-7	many	CSVTSGGNEQYF	TGCAGCGTTACTAGCGGGGGTAACGAGCAGTACTTC
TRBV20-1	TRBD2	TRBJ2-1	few	CSARNPSGRVNEQFF	TGCAGTGCTAGAAACCCCAGCGGGAGGGTCAATGAGCAGTTCTTC
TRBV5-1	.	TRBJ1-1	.	CASSQVGNTEAFF	TGCGCCAGCAGTCAGGTGGGGAACACTGAAGCTTTCTTT
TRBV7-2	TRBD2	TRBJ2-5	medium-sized	CASSLAGGETQYF	TGTGCCAGCAGCTTAGCGGGGGGGGAGACCCAGTACTTC
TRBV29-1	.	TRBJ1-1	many	CSGGLAFF	TGCAGCGGGGGGTTGGCTTTCTTT
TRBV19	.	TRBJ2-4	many	CASSPGQLLNIQYF	TGTGCCAGTAGTCCCGGACAGTTATTAAACATTCAGTACTTC
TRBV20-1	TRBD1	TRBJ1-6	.	CSARFGGGTVNNSPLHF	TGCAGTGCTAGATTTGGGGGGGGGACAGTGAATAATTCACCCCTCCACTTT
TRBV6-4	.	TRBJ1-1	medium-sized	CASSREVNTEAFF	TGTGCCAGCAGCAGGGAGGTGAACACTGAAGCTTTCTTT
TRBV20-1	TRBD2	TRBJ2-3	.	CSASGTSIPDTQYF	TGCAGTGCTAGCGGGACTAGCATTCCAGATACGCAGTATTTT
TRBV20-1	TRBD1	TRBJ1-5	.	CSARPTGAQPQHF	TGCAGTGCTAGACCCACAGGGGCCCAGCCCCAGCATTTT
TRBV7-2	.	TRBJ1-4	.	CASSLLGSGGEKLFF	TGTGCCAGCAGCTTATTAGGGAGTGGAGGTGAAAAACTGTTTTTT
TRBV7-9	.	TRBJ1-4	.	CASSPRRGTSTNEKLFF	TGTGCCAGCAGCCCCCGGCGGGGGACCTCGACTAATGAAAAACTGTTTTTT
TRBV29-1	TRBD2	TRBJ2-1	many	CSGSGSPYNEQFF	TGCAGCGGAAGCGGGAGCCCCTACAATGAGCAGTTCTTC
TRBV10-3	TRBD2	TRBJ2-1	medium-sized	CAISAVSSGNNEQFF	TGTGCCATCAGTGCCGTCTCTAGCGGAAACAATGAGCAGTTCTTC
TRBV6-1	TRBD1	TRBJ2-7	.	CASSAGTGPYEQYF	TGTGCCAGCAGTGCCGGGACAGGTCCATACGAGCAGTACTTC
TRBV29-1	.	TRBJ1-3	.	CSVDGGAGNTIYF	TGCAGCGTTGATGGAGGGGCTGGAAACACCATATATTTT
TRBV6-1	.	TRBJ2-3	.	CASSERWGSTDTQYF	TGTGCCAGCAGTGAAAGGTGGGGGAGCACAGATACGCAGTATTTT
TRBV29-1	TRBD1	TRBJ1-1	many	CSVATGPGTEAFF	TGCAGCGTTGCGACAGGGCCAGGGACTGAAGCTTTCTTT
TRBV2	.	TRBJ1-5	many	CASTQGRAYSNQPQHF	TGTGCCAGCACGCAGGGAAGGGCCTATAGCAATCAGCCCCAGCATTTT
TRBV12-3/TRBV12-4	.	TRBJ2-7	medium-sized	CASSFGSDLDEQYF	TGTGCCAGCAGTTTCGGCAGCGATCTAGACGAGCAGTACTTC
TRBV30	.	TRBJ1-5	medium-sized	CAWSVGTYTNQPQHF	TGTGCCTGGAGTGTTGGGACCTACACCAATCAGCCCCAGCATTTT
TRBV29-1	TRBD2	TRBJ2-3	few	CSVATWDYNTDTQYF	TGCAGCGTCGCTACCTGGGACTATAACACAGATACGCAGTATTTT
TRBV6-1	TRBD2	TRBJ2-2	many	CASLGRARTGELFF	TGTGCCAGCCTCGGGAGGGCCAGAACCGGGGAGCTGTTTTTT